Below, 27 T cell receptor beta chains from the same sample are listed, as sequenced in a study of T-cell reconstitution after alpha-beta-depleted transplantation in children. The library targeted TCRbeta and was prepared with unique molecular identifiers. MiXCR, run by TCRdb on the PCR reads, gives a single entry per CDR3 protein. The sample yields about 580,000 distinct CDR3 sequences, 20% to 30% seen once. The sample was PBMCs, taken before TCRalphabeta/CD19-depleted stem cell transplant. These receptors were collected from a boy under two years old with Wiskott-Aldrich syndrome, due to receive a stem cell transplant.

The CDR3 DNA sequence: TGTGCCAGCTCCCTCAGGGTAAAGGTTCAGCCCCAGCATTTT. Translating it yields CASSLRVKVQPQHF. This chain joins TRBV18 and TRBJ1-5; TRBD1 is a possible D gene (5 bases). CDR1 and CDR2 from the germline V gene are KGHSH and LQKENI. V lost 6 bases and J 6 bases, leaving 15 bases between the germline ends. This CDR3 region has 14 residues.

The V and J genes are TRBV24-1 and TRBJ2-3, with D unclear. Germline values: CDR1 KGHDR, CDR2 SFDVKD. V shed 5 bases and J shed 2 bases, with 13 bases lying between them. The CDR3 runs to 15 residues. Written as DNA, the CDR3 is TGTGCCACCAGTGGAGTTACAGAAATCACAGATACGCAGTATTTT. This encodes CATSGVTEITDTQYF.

This clonotype was detected only a few times. Here the CDR3 reads CASSLRLKASQYF. CDR3 in DNA: TGTGCCAGCAGCTTGAGGTTGAAGGCTAGTCAGTACTTC. V and J are TRBV5-6 and TRBJ2-5, with no clear D. Trimming took off 1 base at V and 11 bases at J, with 15 bases between the two ends. This CDR3 has 13 residues. Germline lookup yields CDR1 SGHDT and CDR2 YYEEEE.

This chain connects TRBV9 to TRBJ2-1; D perhaps matches TRBD2 (5 bases). Germline lookup yields CDR1 SGDLS and CDR2 YYNGEE. The CDR3 has 13 amino acids. V lost 0 bases and J lost 16, with 17 bases in between. The CDR3 reads CASSVAPGLFVFF. In nucleotides, the CDR3 is TGTGCCAGCAGCGTAGCTCCCGGACTGTTTGTCTTCTTC.

The table lists this clonotype with a few counts. The chain has TRBV7-2 and TRBJ2-5; 7 bases fit TRBD2. Germline V gene data show CDR1 as SGHTA and CDR2 as FQGNSA. The CDR3 is 14 residues long. With 2 bases clipped from V and 13 bases from J, the junction kept 13 bases outside the gene matches. The CDR3, as DNA: TGTGCCAGCAGCTTACCACAGACTAGCTCCTTGGGGTACTTC. Encoded protein: CASSLPQTSSLGYF.

This clonotype appeared a few times. The chain is built from TRBV3-1 and TRBJ2-1; TRBD2 is a possible D gene (6 bases). Trimming took off 1 base at V and 6 bases at J, with 16 bases between the two ends. Germline V gene data show CDR1 as LGHDT and CDR2 as YNNKEL (reference sequence). The CDR3 loop spans 16 amino acids. The CDR3 DNA follows: TGTGCCAGCAGCCAAGCCCCCGGGAGAATCCGCAATGAGCAGTTCTTC. Translated: CASSQAPGRIRNEQFF.

This rearrangement joins TRBV5-1 to TRBJ2-5; 9 nucleotides align to TRBD1. The CDR3 extends over 14 amino acids. Germline lookup yields CDR1 SGHRS and CDR2 YFSETQ. The J segment lost 2 bases and the V segment lost 4 bases, leaving 3 bases of the junction unmatched. The CDR3 loop is CASSNGQGQETQYF. The DNA of the CDR3 is TGCGCCAGCAGCAACGGACAGGGGCAAGAGACCCAGTACTTC.

The chain combines TRBV24-1 with TRBJ2-2, with D uncertain. This CDR3 has 14 residues. Trimming took 2 bases from V and 3 from J, leaving 6 bases between them. Germline V gene data show CDR1 as KGHDR and CDR2 as SFDVKD. CDR3 region: CATSDWYHTGELFF. The CDR3 DNA is TGTGCCACCAGTGATTGGTACCACACCGGGGAGCTGTTTTTT.

This clonotype was detected only a few times. J is TRBJ2-5 and V is TRBV5-4, with 7 bases matching TRBD1. V was pared by 1 base and J by 1 base, with 4 bases of the junction left unmatched. Germline assignment: CDR1 SGHNT and CDR2 YYREEE (reference sequence). The CDR3 length is 15 residues. CDR3: CASSLRQGGQETQYF. CDR3 in DNA: TGTGCCAGCAGCTTGAGACAGGGCGGCCAAGAGACCCAGTACTTC.

The table lists this clonotype with a few counts. The rearrangement links TRBV10-3 to TRBJ2-1, with D unresolved. The CDR3 loop spans 12 amino acids. The V gene's germline CDR1 is ENHRY and CDR2 SYGVKD. V was pared by 4 bases and J by 3 bases, with 4 bases between. CDR3 sequence (DNA): TGTGCCATCAGTGCAGGCTACAATGAGCAGTTCTTC. Encoded protein: CAISAGYNEQFF.

The chain recombines TRBV4-2 with TRBJ2-7; tentatively, D is TRBD1 (5 bases). Trimming removed 4 bases from V and 6 bases from J, with 19 bases in between. In germline, CDR1 is LGHNA, CDR2 YNFKEQ. The CDR3 has 15 residues. The CDR3 region is CASSLQTDFPSEQYF. CDR3 bases: TGTGCCAGCAGCCTCCAGACAGATTTCCCTTCCGAGCAGTACTTC.

This clonotype was found a few times. The V gene is TRBV6-1, the J gene TRBJ2-7; a possible D gene is TRBD2 (6 bases). The CDR3 is 14 amino acids. Germline V gene sequence: CDR1 MNHNS, CDR2 SASEGT. The V and J ends lost 10 bases and 4 bases respectively, with 20 bases between them. The CDR3 protein is CATSPREWGYEQYF. The CDR3 coding sequence is TGTGCCACCAGCCCCCGGGAGTGGGGGTACGAGCAGTACTTC.

This clonotype has just a few counts. The V and J genes are TRBV2 and TRBJ2-7; D is unclear. Trimming took 2 bases from V and 2 from J, leaving 16 bases between them. The CDR3 consists of 16 residues. The germline CDR1 and CDR2 sequences are SNHLY and FYNNEI. CDR3 sequence: CASSEFGRVGPYEQYF. The CDR3 DNA follows: TGTGCCAGCAGTGAATTTGGAAGGGTCGGACCCTACGAGCAGTACTTC.

This clonotype was observed a few times. The chain carries TRBV25-1 and TRBJ1-5, with 7 bases aligning to TRBD1. The junction had 6 bases not matched to a gene; V was cut back by 8 bases and J by 5 bases. CDR3 size: 13 residues. Germline CDR1 reads MGHDK; CDR2 reads SYGVNS. The CDR3 sequence: CASADRFDQPQHF. The CDR3 region has the DNA TGTGCCAGCGCGGACAGGTTCGATCAGCCCCAGCATTTT.

This clonotype was recorded a few times. The chain joins TRBV20-1 to TRBJ1-1; 8 nucleotides match TRBD1. CDR3 length equals 15 residues. Germline V CDR1 and CDR2: DFQATT, SNEGSKA (reference sequence). Losses at the gene ends were 3 bases for V and 3 bases for J; bases not matched to a gene: 9. The CDR3 spells CSASPRQGKDTEAFF. In DNA, the CDR3 is TGCAGTGCTAGCCCCAGACAGGGGAAGGACACTGAAGCTTTCTTT.

V usage is TRBV12-3 or TRBV12-4 and J usage is TRBJ2-6; no firm D call. The CDR3 consists of 15 residues. With 6 bases removed from V and 4 bases from J, the gap between germline ends came to 13 bases. The CDR3 DNA sequence: TGTGCCAGCAGCCAGAGTGGGTCAGGGGCCAACGTCCTGACTTTC. Translation gives CASSQSGSGANVLTF.

The CDR3 loop is CASSFVSGIETQYF. The CDR3 DNA reads as TGTGCCAGCAGTTTTGTTAGCGGGATAGAGACCCAGTACTTC. J is TRBJ2-5 and V is TRBV12-3 or TRBV12-4, with 8 nucleotides matching TRBD2. This CDR3 has 14 amino acids. Trimming cost V 3 bases and J 4 bases; bases outside gene matches: 4.

The V call is TRBV11-2, the J call TRBJ2-4, with 8 bases matching TRBD1. Looked up from germline, CDR1 is SGHAT and CDR2 is FQNNGV. The V and J ends lost 5 bases and 0 bases, in that order; junction bases with no gene match: 6. This CDR3 has 16 amino acids. CDR3 nucleotides: TGTGCCAGCAGCCGGAGGACAGGGCTAGCCAAAAACATTCAGTACTTC. It encodes CASSRRTGLAKNIQYF.

This clonotype has more than one count but fewer than ten. This rearrangement joins TRBV5-1 to TRBJ1-3; D is possibly TRBD1 (5 bases). Germline V gene lookup returns CDR1 SGHRS and CDR2 YFSETQ. CDR3 size: 15 residues. The germline V and J ends were trimmed by 4 bases and 0 bases, with 11 bases remaining between them. The chain's CDR3 is CASSPDTLSGNTIYF. In DNA, the CDR3 is TGCGCCAGCAGCCCGGACACTCTCTCTGGAAACACCATATATTTT.

J is TRBJ1-2 and V is TRBV12-3 or TRBV12-4; TRBD1 agrees at 8 bases. With V trimmed by 5 bases and J by 4 bases, 6 bases remained unmatched. CDR3 length: 14 residues. The CDR3 region has the DNA TGTGCCAGCAGTCGACGAGGACAGGGCTATGGCTACACCTTC. Its translation: CASSRRGQGYGYTF.

The V and J genes are TRBV2 and TRBJ1-5; D not resolved. The CDR3 is made up of 13 amino acids. The germline CDR1 and CDR2 sequences are SNHLY and FYNNEI. V was shortened by 4 bases and J by 5 bases, with 9 bases between the two germline ends. The CDR3: CASSARRDQPQHF. CDR3 in DNA: TGTGCCAGCAGTGCGAGGAGGGATCAGCCCCAGCATTTT.

This clonotype was observed a handful of times. J is TRBJ2-5 and V is TRBV28; weak D call: TRBD1 (6 bases). The CDR3 contains 14 residues. The germline CDR1 and CDR2 sequences are MDHEN and SYDVKM. The V gene lost 8 bases and the J gene lost 3 bases, with 16 bases spanning the gap. The CDR3 DNA follows: TGTGCCAGCCAAACCACCAGGGGTGAAGAGACCCAGTACTTC. Its protein is CASQTTRGEETQYF.

This clonotype was observed a handful of times. The rearrangement joins TRBV20-1 to TRBJ2-1; no definite D call. The CDR3 consists of 10 residues. In germline, CDR1 is DFQATT, CDR2 SNEGSKA (reference sequence). Trimming pared 7 bases from V and 4 bases from J, leaving 5 bases between. In DNA form, the CDR3 reads TGCAGTGTCCTGTACAATGAGCAGTTCTTC. Translated: CSVLYNEQFF.

This clonotype was counted between two and nine times. The chain is built from TRBV20-1 and TRBJ2-5; 9 nucleotides match TRBD2. Germline V gene lookup returns CDR1 DFQATT and CDR2 SNEGSKA (reference sequence). This CDR3 is 15 amino acids long. V shed 0 bases and J 5 bases; nucleotides not matched to a gene: 7. Here the CDR3 reads CSAREGGRALETQYF. The CDR3 DNA is TGCAGTGCTAGAGAAGGCGGGAGGGCGTTGGAGACCCAGTACTTC.

Comments on this clonotype: Mismatch with germline at one junction end may stem from a read error. The chain joins TRBV9 to TRBJ2-6, with D possibly being TRBD1 (5 bases). The CDR3 is made up of 17 amino acids. The germline V gene has CDR1 SGDLS and CDR2 YYNGEE. The CDR3 loop is CASSFTSIFSGANGLTF. CDR3 DNA sequence: TGTGCCAGCAGCTTTACATCAATTTTCTCTGGGGCCAACGGCCTGACTTTC. The whole variable domain, filled in from reference TRBV9 and TRBJ2-6, reads DSGVTQTPKHLITATGQRVTLRCSPRSGDLSVYWYQQSLDQGLQFLIQYYNGEERAKGNILERFSAQQFPDLHSELNLSSLELGDSALYFCASSFTSIFSGANGLTFGAGSRLTVL.

V gene TRBV20-1 combines with J gene TRBJ2-1, with D hard to call. CDR1 is DFQATT and CDR2 is SNEGSKA in the germline V gene (reference sequence). The V end lost 6 bases, the J end lost 0 bases, and 9 bases lay between the germline ends. CDR3 length: 13 amino acids. For the CDR3, the DNA is TGCAGTGCGACCGGCGGCTCCTACAATGAGCAGTTCTTC. This sequence encodes CSATGGSYNEQFF.

This clonotype was detected only a few times. CDR3 residues: CATSDFEVAPRAKNIQYF. The CDR3 bases are TGTGCCACCAGTGATTTTGAGGTAGCCCCTAGGGCCAAAAACATTCAGTACTTC. The V call is TRBV24-1, the J call TRBJ2-4; D is uncertain. CDR1 and CDR2 from the germline V gene are KGHDR and SFDVKD. This CDR3 comprises 18 residues. Trimming cost V 1 base and J 1 base, with 16 bases left between them.